Listed below are T cell receptor beta chains from one sample, sequenced in a study of T cell repertoires in cytomegalovirus infection. One entry per CDR3 protein results from TCRdb running MiXCR on the reads. The data show a few hundred thousand distinct CDR3 sequences, around a quarter seen once. These receptors are not linked to any known antigen. Here the sequenced sample was cultured PBMCs, taken from culture after CMV antigen stimulation. The source of these receptors is a human donor in good health (CMV status not recorded). Some clones in this sample may be carry-over from other donors' samples. The CDR3 runs from the conserved cysteine through the conserved F or W. Each record gives: D gene, J gene, clone size, V gene, CDR3 protein, CDR3 DNA. The D gene is left open where the match is weak. For some rows the clone size is stated as once, few or many, or as a class when expanded; others skip it.

-	TRBJ2-1	-	TRBV12-3/TRBV12-4	CASSPGWGNEQFF	TGTGCCAGTTCCCCGGGGTGGGGCAATGAGCAGTTCTTC
TRBD1	TRBJ2-1	-	TRBV5-1	CASSPVTGRDNEQFF	TGCGCCAGCAGCCCGGTGACAGGGCGGGACAATGAGCAGTTCTTC
TRBD1	TRBJ2-2	many	TRBV7-2	CASSSWTGQNTGELFF	TGTGCCAGCAGCTCCTGGACAGGGCAGAACACCGGGGAGCTGTTTTTT
TRBD2	TRBJ2-7	few	TRBV20-1	CSAISGTSGAYEQYF	TGCAGTGCTATCTCCGGGACTAGCGGAGCCTACGAGCAGTACTTC
-	TRBJ2-1	-	TRBV6-2/TRBV6-3	CASTQATTAKYNEQFF	TGTGCCAGCACCCAAGCGACCACTGCAAAGTACAATGAGCAGTTCTTC
-	TRBJ2-3	-	TRBV19	CASSTAADTQYF	TGTGCCAGTAGTACCGCGGCAGATACGCAGTATTTT
TRBD1	TRBJ1-5	many	TRBV7-2	CASSSPGQGGQPQHF	TGTGCCAGCAGCTCCCCGGGACAGGGCGGTCAGCCCCAGCATTTT
TRBD2	TRBJ2-1	few	TRBV19	CARVSLAEIERPPRENEQFF	TGTGCCAGAGTAAGCCTAGCGGAGATCGAGAGACCCCCCCGTGAGAATGAGCAGTTCTTC
-	TRBJ1-1	many	TRBV7-2	CASSPGRGNTEAFF	TGTGCCAGCAGCCCCGGCCGGGGGAACACTGAAGCTTTCTTT
TRBD1	TRBJ1-5	-	TRBV19	CASSLQTGACHF	TGTGCCAGTAGTCTCCAGACAGGGGCATGTCATTTT
TRBD2	TRBJ2-1	-	TRBV7-9	CASSPRLASVNNEQFF	TGTGCCAGCAGCCCCCGACTAGCGTCAGTAAACAATGAGCAGTTCTTC
-	TRBJ2-1	few	TRBV12-3/TRBV12-4	CASSLGLLENTEQFF	TGTGCCAGCAGTTTAGGACTGCTTGAGAATACTGAGCAGTTCTTC
-	TRBJ1-2	medium-sized	TRBV7-2	CASSPGGQTNYGYTF	TGTGCCAGCAGCCCCGGGGGGCAGACAAACTATGGCTACACCTTC
TRBD1	TRBJ2-1	few	TRBV7-9	CASSPRTGPANEQFF	TGTGCCAGCAGCCCTCGGACAGGTCCAGCCAATGAGCAGTTCTTC
-	TRBJ2-1	-	TRBV15	CATSLLLYNEQFF	TGTGCCACCAGCCTACTCCTCTACAATGAGCAGTTCTTC
-	TRBJ1-2	-	TRBV19	CASSIDLGGASYGYTF	TGTGCCAGTAGTATAGATTTGGGGGGCGCATCGTATGGCTACACCTTC
TRBD1	TRBJ2-6	-	TRBV4-3	CASSQWGTGAGANVLTF	TGCGCCAGCAGCCAATGGGGGACAGGGGCCGGGGCCAACGTCCTGACTTTC
-	TRBJ1-1	few	TRBV7-8	CASSLDAVNTEAFF	TGTGCCAGCAGCTTGGACGCCGTGAACACTGAAGCTTTCTTT
TRBD1	TRBJ1-2	-	TRBV20-1	CSARAYNRGSGYTF	TGCAGTGCTAGAGCTTACAACAGGGGTAGCGGCTACACCTTC
-	TRBJ2-7	-	TRBV18	CASSPRGRNSYEQYF	TGTGCCAGCTCACCTAGGGGACGGAACTCCTACGAGCAGTACTTC
-	TRBJ1-5	-	TRBV7-8	CASSPRRGAEGNQPQHF	TGTGCCAGCAGCCCTCGGCGGGGGGCGGAGGGCAATCAGCCCCAGCATTTT
-	TRBJ2-7	few	TRBV4-3	CASSQEEGGFYEQYF	TGCGCCAGCAGCCAAGAAGAGGGGGGATTCTACGAGCAGTACTTC
TRBD1	TRBJ2-1	many	TRBV27	CASRTGNNEQFF	TGTGCCAGCCGGACAGGGAACAATGAGCAGTTCTTC
-	TRBJ2-1	-	TRBV11-2	CASSLVSGSYNEQFF	TGTGCCAGCAGCTTAGTTAGCGGATCCTACAATGAGCAGTTCTTC
-	TRBJ2-1	-	TRBV29-1	CSAPRGSNYNEQFF	TGCAGCGCCCCTCGGGGGAGCAACTACAATGAGCAGTTCTTC
TRBD2	TRBJ2-1	-	TRBV7-6	CASSLVWAGGPYNEQFF	TGTGCCAGCAGCTTAGTTTGGGCGGGAGGTCCCTACAATGAGCAGTTCTTC